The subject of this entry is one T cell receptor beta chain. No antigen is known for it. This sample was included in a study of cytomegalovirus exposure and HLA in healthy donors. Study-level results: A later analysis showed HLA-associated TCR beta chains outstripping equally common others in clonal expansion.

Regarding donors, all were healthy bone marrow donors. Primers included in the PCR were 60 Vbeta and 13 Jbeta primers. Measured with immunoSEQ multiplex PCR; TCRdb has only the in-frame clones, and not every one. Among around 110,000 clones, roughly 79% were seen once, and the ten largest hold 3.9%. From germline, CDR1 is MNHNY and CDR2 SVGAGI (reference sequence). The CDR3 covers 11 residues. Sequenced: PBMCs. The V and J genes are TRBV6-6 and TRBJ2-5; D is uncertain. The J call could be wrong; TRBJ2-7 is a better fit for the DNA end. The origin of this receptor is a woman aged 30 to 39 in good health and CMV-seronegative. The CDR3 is CASSPSYEQYF. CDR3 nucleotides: TGTGCCAGCAGCCCATCCTACGAGCAGTACTTC.